Below, 17 T cell receptor beta chains from the same sample are listed, as sequenced in a study of Ad26.COV2.S vaccination and SARS-CoV-2 variants. Treatment meaning: over 15 received Ad26.COV2.S at low or high dose, single or two shots; roughly 5 received placebo; per-sample allocation not given. Following the first vaccine or placebo injection, samples were taken on day 63. TCRdb keeps only in-frame clones here, not all; method: immunoSEQ multiplex PCR. In the table there are a few hundred thousand clones, 88% of which are singletons. The specimen was peripheral blood, collected in a trial of Ad26.COV2.S vaccine versus placebo. The receptors come from a person between 18 and 60 years old who received the Ad26.COV2.S COVID-19 vaccine or a placebo.

J is TRBJ2-3 and V is TRBV5-1, with 8 bases aligning to TRBD1. The CDR3 is made up of 17 amino acids. V was pared by 1 base and J by 1 base, with 8 bases of the junction left unmatched. The germline V gene has CDR1 SGHRS and CDR2 YFSETQ. CDR3 in amino acids: CASSLSTTGGGTDTQYF. The CDR3 region has the DNA TGCGCCAGCAGCTTGTCCACAACAGGGGGAGGCACAGATACGCAGTATTTT.

This sequence joins TRBV23-1 and TRBJ2-5; 10 bases are a match to TRBD1. TRBV23-1 is flagged as an ORF with uncertain function. V was clipped by 0 bases and J by 3 bases; unmatched bases: 7. This CDR3 has 17 amino acids. The CDR3 sequence: CASSQSGQGNTKETQYF. DNA for the CDR3: TGCGCCAGCAGTCAATCGGGACAGGGGAACACCAAAGAGACCCAGTACTTC.

This rearrangement joins TRBV19 to TRBJ1-2, with D possibly TRBD1 on 6 matching bases. CDR3 length: 16 amino acids. Per the germline V gene, CDR1 is LNHDA and CDR2 is SQIVND (reference sequence). The V gene lost 5 bases and the J gene lost 0 bases, with 16 bases spanning the gap. The CDR3 nucleotides read TGTGCCAGTAGTTTACACCACAGGGCCCCTAACTATGGCTACACCTTC. It translates to CASSLHHRAPNYGYTF.

This clone was seen a handful of times. V gene TRBV28 combines with J gene TRBJ1-2, with a weak D call TRBD1 (5 bases). This CDR3 spans 13 amino acids. Trimming took off 5 bases at V and 4 bases at J, with 11 bases between the two ends. Germline V gene data show CDR1 as MDHEN and CDR2 as SYDVKM. CDR3 DNA sequence: TGTGCCAGCAGTAATGGACAAGTCTATGGCTACACCTTC. It is translated as CASSNGQVYGYTF.

The genes are TRBV7-8 and TRBJ2-7; either TRBD1 or TRBD2 may fit D (6 bases each). CDR1 and CDR2 (germline): SGHVS, FQNEAQ. V was cut by 6 bases and J by 6 bases, with 15 bases left in between. The CDR3 runs to 13 residues. The DNA of the CDR3 is TGTGCCAGCAGGTCCAGGGGTAGCGGCGAGCAGTACTTC. Its protein is CASRSRGSGEQYF.

The J gene is TRBJ1-1, the V gene TRBV3-1 (or the pseudogene TRBV3-2); 8 bases are a match to TRBD1. Germline assignment: CDR1 LGHDT and CDR2 YNNKEL (reference sequence). V shed 0 bases and J 3 bases; nucleotides not matched to a gene: 15. This CDR3 has 19 residues. CDR3 sequence reads: CASSQEGPDRGAVDTEAFF. For the CDR3, the DNA is TGTGCCAGCAGCCAAGAGGGTCCCGACAGGGGAGCCGTGGACACTGAAGCTTTCTTT.

The chain joins TRBV4-3 to TRBJ2-2, with D unclear. Germline CDR1 LGHNA, CDR2 YSLEER. V dropped 0 bases and J dropped 0 bases, with 14 bases sitting between them. The CDR3 extends over 18 amino acids. CDR3 nucleotide sequence: TGCGCCAGCAGCCAAGATATAGGGCAGCCCCCGAACACCGGGGAGCTGTTTTTT. Translating gives CASSQDIGQPPNTGELFF.

This chain connects TRBV7-9 to TRBJ1-6, with unresolved D. Germline V gene lookup returns CDR1 SEHNR and CDR2 FQNEAQ (reference sequence). Trimming took off 4 bases at V and 4 bases at J, with 5 bases between the two ends. This CDR3 has 13 amino acids. The CDR3 sequence is CASSSGYNSPLHF. The CDR3 bases are TGTGCCAGCAGCTCCGGGTATAATTCACCCCTCCACTTT.

The rearrangement joins TRBV7-2 to TRBJ2-2, with a possible D match to TRBD2 (6 bases). Germline V gene data show CDR1 as SGHTA and CDR2 as FQGNSA. The CDR3 has 15 amino acids. Trimming cost V 0 bases and J 3 bases, with 8 bases left between them. The CDR3 DNA reads TGTGCCAGCAGCTTAGCTGGGGACTACACCGGGGAGCTGTTTTTT. Translating gives CASSLAGDYTGELFF. Using reference TRBV7-2 and TRBJ2-2 for the parts outside the CDR3, the full variable domain is GAGVSQSPSNKVTEKGKDVELRCDPISGHTALYWYRQSLGQGLEFLIYFQGNSAPDKSGLPSDRFSAERTGGSVSTLTIQRTQQEDSAVYLCASSLAGDYTGELFFGEGSRLTVL.

The J gene is TRBJ2-2, the V gene TRBV12-3 or TRBV12-4; D remains unclear. The ends were cut back, 5 bases at V and 7 bases at J, with 8 bases in the middle. The CDR3 sequence is 12 residues long. The CDR3 region is CASSPLGGELFF. CDR3 coding DNA: TGTGCCAGCAGTCCTCTCGGCGGGGAGCTGTTTTTT.

The chain couples TRBV7-9 to TRBJ2-1, with TRBD1 identical over 8 bases. Unmatched junction bases numbered 12, after V lost 1 base and J lost 1 base. Germline values: CDR1 SEHNR, CDR2 FQNEAQ (reference sequence). The CDR3 consists of 19 residues. The DNA for the CDR3 is TGTGCCAGCAGCTTAGGGGCAGGGGGCGCTGGTAGGTCCTACAATGAGCAGTTCTTC. This gives the protein CASSLGAGGAGRSYNEQFF.

The chain recombines TRBV7-9 with TRBJ2-7; D is perhaps TRBD2 (6 bases). The germline V and J ends were trimmed by 5 bases and 3 bases, with 14 bases remaining between them. CDR1 and CDR2 from the germline V gene are SEHNR and FQNEAQ (reference sequence). The CDR3 sequence is 14 residues long. CDR3 amino acids: CASSPSVADYEQYF. The CDR3 nucleotides read TGTGCCAGCAGCCCCTCCGTAGCGGACTACGAGCAGTACTTC.

This rearrangement joins TRBV11-2 to TRBJ2-7, with 7 bases lining up with TRBD1. The germline gives CDR1 SGHAT, CDR2 FQNNGV. V lost 8 bases and J lost 4; bases outside the gene matches: 5. The CDR3 is 12 amino acids. CDR3 sequence reads: CASLGQRYEQYF. CDR3 coding DNA: TGTGCCAGCTTGGGACAGCGATACGAGCAGTACTTC.

This chain connects TRBV28 to TRBJ2-7, with D perhaps matching TRBD1 or TRBD2 (5 bases each). With 5 bases removed from V and 6 bases from J, the gap between germline ends came to 20 bases. The CDR3 has 15 amino acids. Germline V gene sequence: CDR1 MDHEN, CDR2 SYDVKM. Written as DNA, the CDR3 is TGTGCCAGCAGTCCCCACGGGGCCAAGACCAGCGAGCAGTACTTC. Protein sequence: CASSPHGAKTSEQYF. Variable domain in full (rest from reference TRBV28 and TRBJ2-7): DVKVTQSSRYLVKRTGEKVFLECVQDMDHENMFWYRQDPGLGLRLIYFSYDVKMKEKGDIPEGYSVSREKKERFSLILESASTNQTSMYLCASSPHGAKTSEQYFGPGTRLTVT.

The rearrangement links TRBV6-5 to TRBJ2-5, with a possible D match to TRBD2 (6 bases). The CDR3 has 11 amino acids. Trimming shortened V by 7 bases and J by 5 bases, and 8 bases separated the two germline ends. Germline V lookup: CDR1 MNHEY, CDR2 SVGAGI. The CDR3 here is CASTGGETQYF. As DNA, the CDR3 is TGTGCCAGCACTGGGGGGGAGACCCAGTACTTC.

V gene TRBV9 combines with J gene TRBJ2-2; TRBD1 matches 8 bases. Germline V gene data show CDR1 as SGDLS and CDR2 as YYNGEE. This CDR3 contains 17 residues. V shed 4 bases, J shed 4 bases, and the junction held 12 bases outside the gene matches. As DNA, the CDR3 is TGTGCCAGCAGCATATTAAGGGGCAGGGGGCCCACCGGGGAGCTGTTTTTT. It is translated as CASSILRGRGPTGELFF.

The chain recombines TRBV7-9 with TRBJ2-7; 7 nucleotides agree with TRBD2. After removal of 4 bases from V and 6 bases from J, the junction contained 12 bases not matched to a gene. The CDR3 is 15 amino acids. Germline lookup yields CDR1 SEHNR and CDR2 FQNEAQ (reference sequence). CDR3 loop: CASSSHGLGGGEQYF. The CDR3 nucleotides are TGTGCCAGCAGCTCTCATGGACTAGGCGGGGGCGAGCAGTACTTC.